Below are 22 T cell receptor beta chains sequenced from a single sample in a study of T-cell reconstitution after alpha-beta-depleted transplantation in children. Unique molecular identifiers were used to barcode this TCRbeta library. TCRdb fed the PCR reads into MiXCR, producing one record per CDR3 protein. The table shows roughly 240,000 distinct CDR3 sequences, with less than 9% occurring only once. The input for sequencing was PBMCs, mostly from graft donor cells, taken 180 days after TCRalphabeta/CD19-depleted stem cell transplant. Receptors originate from a male patient younger than 18 who had a stem cell transplant for acute lymphoblastic leukemia, so the T cells may come from the graft donor.

This clonotype was seen repeatedly, ten times or more. This chain connects TRBV20-1 to TRBJ1-1, with D possibly matching TRBD1 (5 bases). Germline V gene data show CDR1 as DFQATT and CDR2 as SNEGSKA (reference sequence). This CDR3 region has 17 residues. The V gene lost 0 bases and the J gene lost 6 bases, with 23 bases spanning the gap. The CDR3 sequence is CSARDFGAARAKAEAFF. CDR3 DNA: TGCAGTGCTAGAGATTTTGGGGCGGCTCGGGCGAAGGCTGAAGCTTTCTTT.

The chain recombines TRBV5-6 with TRBJ2-7; 9 bases fit TRBD1. The CDR3 contains 16 residues. V was clipped by 4 bases and J by 1 base; unmatched bases: 9. The V gene's germline CDR1 is SGHDT and CDR2 YYEEEE. The CDR3 DNA follows: TGTGCCAGCAGCCAAAACGGACAGGGGAGATCCTACGAGCAGTACTTC. It encodes CASSQNGQGRSYEQYF.

This clonotype came up many times. The chain uses TRBV4-1 and TRBJ2-5, with a possible D match to TRBD2 (6 bases). CDR3 length equals 15 residues. The V end lost 2 bases, the J end lost 5 bases, and 15 bases lay between the germline ends. From germline, CDR1 is MGHRA and CDR2 YSYEKL. This CDR3 reads CASSQPWSGAETQYF. For the CDR3, the DNA is TGCGCCAGCAGCCAACCATGGTCGGGAGCGGAGACCCAGTACTTC.

This clonotype has at least ten counts. V and J are TRBV4-2 and TRBJ2-2; TRBD2 aligns across 11 bases. Germline V gene data show CDR1 as LGHNA and CDR2 as YNFKEQ. V dropped 8 bases and J dropped 5; count of bases not matched to a gene: 13. CDR3 size: 17 residues. CDR3 loop: CASGITSGSPRTGELFF. Here the CDR3 DNA reads TGTGCCAGCGGAATTACTAGCGGGAGTCCCCGGACCGGGGAGCTGTTTTTT.

This clonotype was seen repeatedly, ten times or more. The CDR3 spells CASSRFLQGGQETQYF. In DNA, the CDR3 is TGCGCCAGCAGTCGGTTTCTACAGGGGGGACAAGAGACCCAGTACTTC. The chain couples TRBV5-1 to TRBJ2-5; 8 nucleotides align to TRBD1. Germline lookup yields CDR1 SGHRS and CDR2 YFSETQ. The CDR3 has 16 residues. V gave up 5 bases and J gave up 2 bases; unmatched junction bases: 11. Based on the CDR3 plus reference TRBV5-1 and TRBJ2-5, the full variable domain is KAGVTQTPRYLIKTRGQQVTLSCSPISGHRSVSWYQQTPGQGLQFLFEYFSETQRNKGNFPGRFSGRQFSNSRSEMNVSTLELGDSALYLCASSRFLQGGQETQYFGPGTRLLVL.

CDR3 sequence reads: CSAILGEQFF. DNA for the CDR3: TGCAGTGCTATCCTAGGTGAGCAGTTCTTC. The rearrangement uses TRBV20-1 and TRBJ2-1; D remains unclear. V was shortened by 4 bases and J by 9 bases, with 7 bases between the two germline ends. The germline CDR1 and CDR2 sequences are DFQATT and SNEGSKA (reference sequence). The CDR3 has 10 amino acids.

At least ten counts were recorded for this clonotype. The genes are TRBV28 and TRBJ1-2; D remains unclear. The CDR3 is made up of 13 amino acids. V lost 7 bases to trimming and J lost 7 bases, with 16 bases between them. The germline V gene has CDR1 MDHEN and CDR2 SYDVKM. In nucleotides, the CDR3 is TGTGCCAGCACCTTCACCCCCGGTACTGGCTACACCTTC. The encoded protein is CASTFTPGTGYTF.

This clonotype was seen more than once but under ten times. This chain connects TRBV11-2 to TRBJ1-6; possibly TRBD1 for D (6 bases). CDR3 size: 19 residues. CDR1 and CDR2 from the germline V gene are SGHAT and FQNNGV. Trimming left V 1 base short and J 0 bases short, with 16 bases between. CDR3 protein: CASSLGGGRGSSYNSPLHF. As DNA, the CDR3 is TGTGCCAGCAGCTTAGGCGGGGGGCGCGGGAGCTCCTATAATTCACCCCTCCACTTT.

This clonotype has at least ten counts. The J gene is TRBJ2-2, the V gene TRBV6-5; maybe TRBD1 (5 bases). CDR1 MNHEY and CDR2 SVGAGI come from the germline V gene. This CDR3 comprises 14 residues. Trimming shortened V by 4 bases and J by 6 bases, and 12 bases separated the two germline ends. The DNA of the CDR3 is TGTGCCAGCAGTTCGTTCTCAGGGCCCGGGGAGCTGTTTTTT. Its translation is CASSSFSGPGELFF.

This clonotype was seen ten or more times. The rearrangement links TRBV5-1 to TRBJ2-1, with D maybe TRBD1 (6 bases). Germline values: CDR1 SGHRS, CDR2 YFSETQ. The CDR3 has 15 residues. V lost 3 bases, J lost 5 bases, and 15 bases lay in between. The CDR3 bases are TGCGCCAGCAGCTGGGACATGCCCCCTGACAATGAGCAGTTCTTC. Its translation is CASSWDMPPDNEQFF.

CDR3 sequence: CSVEWNTGELFF. DNA for the CDR3: TGCAGCGTTGAGTGGAACACCGGGGAGCTGTTTTTT. V usage is TRBV29-1 and J usage is TRBJ2-2, with D uncertain. Germline assignment: CDR1 SQVTM and CDR2 ANQGSEA. The CDR3 extends over 12 amino acids. The V end lost 3 bases, the J end lost 1 base, and 3 bases lay between the germline ends.

This clonotype was recorded at least ten times. The chain is built from TRBV12-3 or TRBV12-4 and TRBJ1-5; D gene unclear. Trimming left V 7 bases short and J 3 bases short, with 16 bases between. This CDR3 has 15 amino acids. CDR3 sequence: CASTSPGSLNQPQHF. CDR3 sequence (DNA): TGTGCCAGCACCTCTCCTGGTTCTCTCAATCAGCCCCAGCATTTT.

This clonotype was seen repeatedly, ten times or more. The chain recombines TRBV7-9 with TRBJ1-4; D possibly corresponds to TRBD1 (6 bases). CDR1 and CDR2 (germline): SEHNR, FQNEAQ (reference sequence). V was clipped by 3 bases and J by 7 bases, with 18 bases between them. The CDR3 runs to 16 residues. Here the CDR3 DNA reads TGTGCCAGCAGCTTGAGGTCCGGGGGCAGGGGTGAAAAACTGTTTTTT. Protein sequence: CASSLRSGGRGEKLFF.

This clonotype was seen a few times. The chain carries TRBV7-9 and TRBJ2-7; 10 bases map to TRBD2. This CDR3 has 15 amino acids. Per germline, CDR1 SEHNR and CDR2 FQNEAQ (reference sequence). Germline trimming cut 5 bases from V and 3 bases from J; bases unmatched to any gene: 7. The CDR3 bases are TGTGCCAGCAGCCCTCTAGCGGGAGCGCTCTACGAGCAGTACTTC. It specifies CASSPLAGALYEQYF.

Many counts were recorded for this clonotype. This chain uses TRBV7-2 with TRBJ2-4, with D tentatively TRBD1 (5 bases). V was trimmed by 0 bases and J by 9 bases, leaving 9 bases between them. The CDR3 length is 13 residues. The V gene's germline CDR1 is SGHTA and CDR2 FQGNSA. The CDR3 DNA reads TGTGCCAGCAGCTTAGCGCTAAGGGGCATTCAGTACTTC. Its protein is CASSLALRGIQYF.

This clonotype was seen ten or more times. The chain is built from TRBV19 and TRBJ1-1; no reliable D call. Deletions cut 1 base from V and 1 base from J, with 7 bases between. This CDR3 spans 14 amino acids. Germline CDR1 LNHDA, CDR2 SQIVND (reference sequence). CDR3 in amino acids: CASSIGGRNTEAFF. In nucleotides, the CDR3 is TGTGCCAGTAGTATAGGTGGACGGAACACTGAAGCTTTCTTT.

This clonotype has at least ten counts. The CDR3 loop reads CASSLDGPTDTQYF. The CDR3 DNA reads as TGTGCCAGCAGTTTGGACGGACCCACAGATACGCAGTATTTT. This chain joins TRBV12-3 or TRBV12-4 and TRBJ2-3; D gene ambiguous. The CDR3 runs 14 residues. Trimming took 3 bases from V and 2 from J, leaving 9 bases between them.

This clonotype was seen ten or more times. CDR3 sequence: CASSYEAVSNQPQHF. CDR3 DNA: TGTGCCAGCAGTTACGAGGCGGTTAGCAATCAGCCCCAGCATTTT. The V and J genes are TRBV6-5 and TRBJ1-5; no definite D call. This CDR3 has 15 residues. Germline V CDR1 and CDR2: MNHEY, SVGAGI. The V gene lost 2 bases and the J gene lost 0 bases, with 8 bases spanning the gap.

This clonotype occurred many times. The chain joins TRBV12-3 or TRBV12-4 to TRBJ1-6, with 8 nucleotides matching TRBD1. The CDR3 consists of 15 residues. V was pared by 6 bases and J by 8 bases, with 9 bases of the junction left unmatched. The CDR3 sequence is CASRKRPGGDSPLHF. The CDR3 nucleotides read TGTGCCAGCAGAAAGAGGCCAGGGGGCGATTCACCCCTCCACTTT.

This clonotype was seen many times. This chain links TRBV20-1 with TRBJ1-6, with D unresolved. V was cut by 5 bases and J by 4 bases, with 6 bases left in between. CDR1 DFQATT and CDR2 SNEGSKA come from the germline V gene (reference sequence). The CDR3 runs 12 residues. CDR3 protein: CSAEAYNSPLHF. The CDR3 DNA reads as TGCAGTGCTGAGGCGTATAATTCACCCCTCCACTTT.

The rearrangement links TRBV5-5 to TRBJ1-4; D is uncertain. The CDR3 totals 17 residues. The ends were cut back, 3 bases at V and 8 bases at J, with 23 bases in the middle. Germline CDR1 and CDR2: SGHKS and YYEKEE (reference sequence). The CDR3: CASSSQTSGRIKEKLFF. The CDR3 nucleotides are TGTGCCAGCAGCTCCCAAACCTCCGGGAGAATTAAGGAAAAACTGTTTTTT.

This clonotype was recorded many times. This chain links TRBV21-1 with TRBJ1-6. TRBV21-1 is termed a pseudogene. This CDR3 has 16 residues. The CDR3: CASSKGTSSYNSPLHF. The CDR3 DNA follows: TGTGCCAGCAGCAAAGGGACGAGCTCCTATAATTCACCCCTCCACTTT.